This TCR beta chain appears in the sequencing data of a study of CD8+ T cells in alopecia areata (dated 2018 in TCRdb). In the study overall: Treated patients were enrolled in an open-label pilot trial of oral tofacitinib, 5 to 10 mg twice daily, for moderate-to-severe alopecia areata. High-throughput TCRbeta sequencing was used to examine T cell clonal expansion in alopecia areata in both the C3H/HeJ mouse model and human patients. Patients stayed on tofacitinib for 6 to 18 months and then had 6 months of follow-up off drug so that delayed response and recurrence could be assessed. Scalp clonality was compared among normal scalp (n=4), patchy alopecia areata scalp (n=8), and alopecia totalis/universalis scalp (n=8). RNA was obtained with the PAXgene miRNA kit for fixed scalp, the miRNeasy kit for PBMCs, and the RNeasy kit for mouse skin. immunoSEQ multiplex PCR using 35 Vbeta forward primers and 13 Jbeta reverse primers was used to amplify TCRbeta CDR3 regions. In treated patients, disease severity was measured using the SALT score, which gives the percentage of scalp surface area affected. Human TCRbeta sequencing covered scalp tissue and sorted CD4+ and CD8+ peripheral blood T cells from patchy and totalis/universalis alopecia areata patients and healthy controls. Biopsies were taken from tofacitinib-treated patients at baseline and again at 4 and 24 weeks into treatment, and several of those patients also had a later scalp biopsy. Broader findings and caveats from the paper: Because the treated cohort was small and had only one nonresponder, larger studies are needed to examine links between baseline CD8+ expansion and response. Many expanded lesional clones were found to persist in scalp and blood during tofacitinib treatment, and relapse after treatment cessation may be partly explained by this persistence. Resident alphabeta T cells in normal human skin are also sequenced, complicating scalp TCR repertoire analysis, unlike mouse skin dominated by gammadelta T cells. TCR sequences shared between patients were less clear than in mice, possibly partly because of HLA diversity in the patient population. Compared with normal scalp, lesional scalp had higher clonality and more expanded CD8+ clones, particularly in alopecia totalis/universalis, a pattern that suggests antigenic drive. With tofacitinib, both scalp clonality and the number of expanded CD8+ clones among the top 100 scalp clones went down significantly.

The intended sense of this specimen's time point label: about four weeks on oral tofacitinib. Explained via the paper, the treatment or condition label denotes: oral pan-JAK inhibitor, 5-10 mg twice daily. From alopecia areata patients, peripheral blood was collected along with lesional scalp punch biopsies. PBMCs were separated by density centrifugation and stained for CD3, CD4 and CD8, after which CD4+ and CD8+ T cells were sorted on a FACSAria. Receptor libraries were prepared by the immunoSEQ multiplex PCR assay. RNA was extracted from all samples and reverse transcribed into cDNA as template for TCR sequencing. SuperScript III was used for first-strand cDNA synthesis, primed with a 2:1 mix of oligo-dT and random hexamers. A synthetic immune receptor repertoire was used to gauge amplification bias, and whatever bias remained was removed computationally. Per the original workflow: Raw reads were preprocessed for error removal, and CDR3 was defined according to IMGT conventions as running from the conserved cysteine to phenylalanine. Clonality was computed by normalizing Shannon entropy by log2 of the number of productive unique TCRs and subtracting the result from 1. Scalp TCRbeta sequences were cross-referenced with sorted blood CD4 and CD8 repertoires so that the CD4 or CD8 identity of scalp clones could be inferred. Here the immuneACCESS table is served through TCRdb, limited to in-frame sequences with V and J called. Missing clones are a known gap in these copies; in checked studies unresolved V genes cover under half, and the rest lacks a known reason. That table is the source of V, J and clone size, and D and trimming were worked out from the DNA. The sample table records over 150,000 clones; 50% to 60% of these occur just once. The ten largest clones represent approximately 0.7% of the sample.

Comment on this clone: No antigen is known for it. No much larger clone exists at a distance of one base, and base qualities are not known.

This TCR came from a human donor with alopecia areata. Sequenced here: CD4+ T cells sorted from blood, sampled at week 4, from a patient treated with tofacitinib.

The CDR3 loop reads CASSLAGGAREQYF. The DNA is as follows: TGTGCCAGCAGCCTGGCGGGGGGGGCACGCGAGCAGTACTTC. The V and J genes are TRBV14 and TRBJ2-7; 9 bases in between match TRBD2. CDR1 is given as SGHDN and CDR2 as FVKESK, both from the germline V gene. The CDR3 starts with the cysteine, ends with the phenylalanine, and has 14 residues. CDR3 DNA only is kept here, 42 bases in frame from base 1. Trimming takes 4 bases off V and 6 bases off J; junction bases not matched to a gene: 7.